Each of the 6 T cell receptor beta chains below was sequenced from the same sample in a study of blood T cell repertoires in COVID-19. Sequencing was performed with immunoSEQ multiplex PCR; in TCRdb, only in-frame clones are kept and a portion is missing. The table records almost 55,000 clones, around 80% of them present only once. The sequenced sample consisted of peripheral blood. All receptors derive from a man aged 45-60 years with acute or convalescent COVID-19.

This clone was recorded a few times. This sequence joins TRBV5-4 and TRBJ1-2; 9 nucleotides agree with TRBD1. The CDR3 is 14 residues long. J gave up 4 bases and V 3 bases, and 4 bases lay outside the gene matches. The germline V gene encodes CDR1 SGHNT and CDR2 YYREEE (reference sequence). The CDR3 sequence: CASSSTGGAYGYTF. CDR3 DNA sequence: TGTGCCAGCAGCTCGACAGGGGGAGCCTATGGCTACACCTTC.

CDR3 region: CASSLGEPGQKYQETQYF. The CDR3 DNA reads TGTGCCAGCAGCTTAGGGGAACCGGGACAGAAGTACCAAGAGACCCAGTACTTC. The rearrangement joins TRBV11-2 to TRBJ2-5; 7 nucleotides line up with TRBD1. The ends lost 1 base at V and 0 bases at J; junction bases unmatched: 11. CDR1 is SGHAT and CDR2 is FQNNGV in the germline V gene. The CDR3 sequence is 18 residues long.

V and J are TRBV5-1 and TRBJ1-3; D perhaps matches TRBD1 (6 bases). The V and J ends lost 3 bases and 0 bases respectively, with 10 bases between them. CDR1 and CDR2 from the germline V gene are SGHRS and YFSETQ. This CDR3 spans 15 amino acids. The CDR3 region has the DNA TGCGCCAGCAGCTGGGACACCAACTCTGGAAACACCATATATTTT. It specifies CASSWDTNSGNTIYF.

This clone is labeled large. V usage is TRBV7-9 and J usage is TRBJ1-4; D is undetermined. Germline CDR1 SEHNR, CDR2 FQNEAQ (reference sequence). The CDR3 has 15 amino acids. The V end lost 1 base, the J end lost 4 bases, and 10 bases lay between the germline ends. The CDR3 bases are TGTGCCAGCAGCTTAGAGCAGGTTCGTAATGAAAAACTGTTTTTT. It encodes CASSLEQVRNEKLFF.

The chain is built from TRBV6-6 and TRBJ2-1; tentatively, D is TRBD2 (5 bases). CDR3 length: 12 amino acids. Germline V lookup: CDR1 MNHNY, CDR2 SVGAGI (reference sequence). Trimming stripped 6 bases from V and 6 bases from J, with 9 bases between. The CDR3 reads CASRLTSNEQFF. The DNA of the CDR3 is TGTGCCAGCAGACTCACTAGCAATGAGCAGTTCTTC.

The chain combines TRBV7-9 with TRBJ2-7, with 10 positions matching TRBD2. The germline gives CDR1 SEHNR, CDR2 FQNEAQ (reference sequence). This CDR3 spans 15 amino acids. V was clipped by 4 bases and J by 3 bases; unmatched bases: 6. As DNA, the CDR3 is TGTGCCAGCAGCTCGACAAGCGGGGGGGACTACGAGCAGTACTTC. Encoded protein: CASSSTSGGDYEQYF.